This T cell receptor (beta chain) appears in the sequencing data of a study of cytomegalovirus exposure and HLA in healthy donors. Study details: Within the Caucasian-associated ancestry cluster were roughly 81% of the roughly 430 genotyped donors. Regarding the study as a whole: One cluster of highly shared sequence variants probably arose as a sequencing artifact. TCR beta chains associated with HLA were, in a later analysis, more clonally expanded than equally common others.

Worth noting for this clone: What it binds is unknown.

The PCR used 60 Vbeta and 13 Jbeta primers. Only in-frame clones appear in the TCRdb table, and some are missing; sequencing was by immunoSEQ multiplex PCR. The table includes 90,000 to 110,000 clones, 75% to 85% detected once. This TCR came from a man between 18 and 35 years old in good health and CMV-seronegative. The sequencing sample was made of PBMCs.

The CDR3 loop is CASSEATGLAGVRNTQYF. CDR3 DNA: TGTGCCAGCAGTGAAGCTACGGGGTTAGCGGGAGTGAGGAATACGCAGTATTTT. The rearrangement joins TRBV6-1 to TRBJ2-3; 9 bases are a match to TRBD2. V was pared by 0 bases and J by 7 bases, with 14 bases of the junction left unmatched. There are 18 residues in the CDR3. CDR1 is MNHNS and CDR2 is SASEGT in the germline V gene.